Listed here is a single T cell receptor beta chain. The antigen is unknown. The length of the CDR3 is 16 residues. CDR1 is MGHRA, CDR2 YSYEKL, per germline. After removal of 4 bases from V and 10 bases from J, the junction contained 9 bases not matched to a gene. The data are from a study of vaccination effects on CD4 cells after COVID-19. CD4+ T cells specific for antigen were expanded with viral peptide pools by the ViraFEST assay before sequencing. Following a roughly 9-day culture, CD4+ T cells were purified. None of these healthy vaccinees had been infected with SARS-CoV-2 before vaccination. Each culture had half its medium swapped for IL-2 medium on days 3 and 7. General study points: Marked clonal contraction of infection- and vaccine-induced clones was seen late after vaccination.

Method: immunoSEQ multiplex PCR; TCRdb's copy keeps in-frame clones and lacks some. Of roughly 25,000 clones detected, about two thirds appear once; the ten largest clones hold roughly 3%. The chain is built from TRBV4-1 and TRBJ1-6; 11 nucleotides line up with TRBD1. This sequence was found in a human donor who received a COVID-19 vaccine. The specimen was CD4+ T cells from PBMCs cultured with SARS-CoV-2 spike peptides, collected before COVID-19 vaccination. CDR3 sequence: CASSPRTGGAGSPLHF. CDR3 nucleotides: TGCGCCAGCAGCCCTAGGACAGGGGGCGCCGGCTCACCCCTCCACTTT.